Each of the 9 T cell receptor beta chains below was sequenced from the same sample in a study of T-cell reconstitution after alpha-beta-depleted transplantation in children. The TCRbeta library was prepared with unique molecular identifiers. In TCRdb, the PCR reads were re-called with MiXCR into one record per CDR3 protein. This table has fewer than 350,000 distinct CDR3 sequences, around 10% appearing once. The material was PBMCs, obtained before TCRalphabeta/CD19-depleted stem cell transplant. These receptors all stem from a boy under two years old with acute myeloid leukemia, due to receive a stem cell transplant.

The chain is built from TRBV14 and TRBJ1-2; D might be TRBD1 (6 bases). The CDR3 has 14 amino acids. V lost 4 bases and J 4 bases, leaving 13 bases between the germline ends. Germline values: CDR1 SGHDN, CDR2 FVKESK. The CDR3: CASSLMDRSYGYTF. The CDR3 region has the DNA TGTGCCAGCAGCCTTATGGACAGATCCTATGGCTACACCTTC.

This clonotype was detected ten times or more. In nucleotides, the CDR3 is TGCAGTGCTAGAGATCTTGGTGGGCCTAAGCACTTT. This translates into CSARDLGGPKHF. The chain has TRBV20-1 and TRBJ1-6; D remains ambiguous. Per germline, CDR1 DFQATT and CDR2 SNEGSKA (reference sequence). Trimming took off 0 bases at V and 19 bases at J, with 16 bases between the two ends. The CDR3 is 12 residues long.

The chain has TRBV5-5 and TRBJ2-2, with 10 bases fitting TRBD2. Germline lookup yields CDR1 SGHKS and CDR2 YYEKEE (reference sequence). The CDR3 covers 18 residues. Losses at the gene ends were 1 base for V and 5 bases for J; bases not matched to a gene: 11. CDR3 sequence reads: CASSLPRLAGVTTGELFF. CDR3 bases: TGTGCCAGCAGCTTGCCTCGTCTAGCGGGAGTCACGACCGGGGAGCTGTTTTTT. The full variable domain, rest sourced from reference TRBV5-5 and TRBJ2-2, is DAGVTQSPTHLIKTRGQQVTLRCSPISGHKSVSWYQQVLGQGPQFIFQYYEKEERGRGNFPDRFSARQFPNYSSELNVNALLLGDSALYLCASSLPRLAGVTTGELFFGEGSRLTVL.

This clonotype turned up a few times. The V gene is TRBV3-1, the J gene TRBJ2-7; D not resolved. The germline V and J ends were trimmed by 0 bases and 0 bases, with 12 bases remaining between them. The CDR3 is made up of 16 amino acids. Looked up from germline, CDR1 is LGHDT and CDR2 is YNNKEL (reference sequence). CDR3 amino acids: CASSQDEAASSYEQYF. The CDR3 DNA follows: TGTGCCAGCAGCCAAGATGAGGCGGCCAGCTCCTACGAGCAGTACTTC.

The V call is TRBV4-1, the J call TRBJ2-3; 7 bases line up with TRBD1. J was trimmed by 0 bases and V by 4 bases; bases with no gene match: 10. This CDR3 has 17 amino acids. Germline loops: CDR1 MGHRA, CDR2 YSYEKL. The CDR3 coding sequence is TGCGCCAGCAGCCTCGAGGATTTCAGGGGGAGCACAGATACGCAGTATTTT. Amino acid sequence: CASSLEDFRGSTDTQYF.

This clonotype was seen many times. The chain combines TRBV20-1 with TRBJ2-3; 11 bases fit TRBD2. This CDR3 is 14 amino acids long. Germline assignment: CDR1 DFQATT and CDR2 SNEGSKA (reference sequence). The V segment lost 6 bases and the J segment 2 bases; nucleotides outside the gene matches: 4. The CDR3, as DNA: TGCAGTGCAGCTAGCGGGAGGCCCACAGATACGCAGTATTTT. Translated, it gives CSAASGRPTDTQYF.

Written as DNA, the CDR3 is TGCGCCAGCAGCTTGGGGGGACAGGTCTACAATGAGCAGTTCTTC. Amino acids: CASSLGGQVYNEQFF. J is TRBJ2-1 and V is TRBV5-1, with TRBD1 identical over 8 bases. The CDR3 has 15 amino acids. The V and J ends lost 0 bases and 3 bases, in that order; junction bases with no gene match: 2. Germline assignment: CDR1 SGHRS and CDR2 YFSETQ.

In regard to this clonotype: Sequence at one end of the junction differs from germline and may be a read error. This chain joins TRBV7-9 and TRBJ2-5; D might be TRBD2 (5 bases). Germline V gene lookup returns CDR1 SEHNR and CDR2 FQNEAQ (reference sequence). CDR3 length: 14 amino acids. The CDR3 coding sequence is TGTGCCAGCAGCCTAGACTGGGAGAGAGAGACCCAGTATTTC. Translated, it gives CASSLDWERETQYF.

This rearrangement joins TRBV4-3 to TRBJ2-7; D remains unclear. Germline V gives CDR1 LGHNA, CDR2 YSLEER. Trimming cost V 1 base and J 4 bases, with 11 bases left between them. The CDR3 runs 14 residues. CDR3 sequence (DNA): TGCGCCAGCAGCCAAGGAATCAACTGGTACGAGCAGTACTTC. Encoded protein: CASSQGINWYEQYF.